This record looks at one T cell receptor beta chain sequence and its context. Its antigen is still unknown. Germline V gives CDR1 MNHNS, CDR2 SASEGT. Trimming stripped 6 bases from V and 7 bases from J, with 15 bases between. This CDR3 contains 13 residues. This sample stems from a study of siplizumab effects on memory and regulatory T cells. Study observations and caveats: Phenotypic classification as naive or memory proved unattainable for roughly 75-95% of proliferating CD4+ or CD8+ clones. Treg-derived clones made up an average of about 64% of mappable alloreactive CD4+ clones with siplizumab and over 25% in controls. Unstimulated naive T cells seemed to show more diversity than memory cells did, and they also seemed to be among the major contributors to the alloresponse. Only a minor fraction of alloreactive clones mapped to unstimulated subsets.

Profiled with immunoSEQ multiplex PCR; TCRdb holds only in-frame clones, not every one. The table has some 100,000 clones, 90% to 95% seen once. This TCR was recovered from a human donor in good health. The rearrangement links TRBV6-1 to TRBJ1-2, with a weak D call TRBD1 (5 bases). Sequenced input: Tregs sorted from blood. CDR3 sequence (DNA): TGTGCCAGCAGCCCCTCCGACAGCTTTGGCTACACCTTC. It specifies CASSPSDSFGYTF.